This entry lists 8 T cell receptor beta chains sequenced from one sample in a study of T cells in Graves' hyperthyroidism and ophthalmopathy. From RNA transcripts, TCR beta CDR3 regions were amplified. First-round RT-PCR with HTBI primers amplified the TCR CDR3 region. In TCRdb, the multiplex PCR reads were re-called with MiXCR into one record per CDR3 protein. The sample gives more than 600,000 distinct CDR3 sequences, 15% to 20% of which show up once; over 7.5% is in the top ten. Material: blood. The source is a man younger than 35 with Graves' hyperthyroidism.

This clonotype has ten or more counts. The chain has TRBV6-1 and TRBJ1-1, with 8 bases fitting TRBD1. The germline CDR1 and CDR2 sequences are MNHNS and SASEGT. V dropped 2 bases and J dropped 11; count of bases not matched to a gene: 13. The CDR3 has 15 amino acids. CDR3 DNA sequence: TGTGCCAGCAGTGAATCCTGGACAGGGCGAGTGGGGGCTTTCTTT. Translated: CASSESWTGRVGAFF.

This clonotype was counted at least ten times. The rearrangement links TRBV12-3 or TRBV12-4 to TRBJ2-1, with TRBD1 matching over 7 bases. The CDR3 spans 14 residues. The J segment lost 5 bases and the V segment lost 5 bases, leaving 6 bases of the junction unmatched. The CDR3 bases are TGTGCCAGCAGTCCCCACGGACAGGACAATGAGCAGTTCTTC. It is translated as CASSPHGQDNEQFF.

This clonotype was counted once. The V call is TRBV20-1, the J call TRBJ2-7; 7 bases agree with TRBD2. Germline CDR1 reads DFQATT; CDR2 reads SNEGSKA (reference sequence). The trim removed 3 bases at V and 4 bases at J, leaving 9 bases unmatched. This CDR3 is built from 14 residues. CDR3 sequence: CSASQPLGGYEQYF. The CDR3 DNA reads TGCAGTGCTAGCCAACCCCTGGGAGGGTACGAGCAGTACTTC.

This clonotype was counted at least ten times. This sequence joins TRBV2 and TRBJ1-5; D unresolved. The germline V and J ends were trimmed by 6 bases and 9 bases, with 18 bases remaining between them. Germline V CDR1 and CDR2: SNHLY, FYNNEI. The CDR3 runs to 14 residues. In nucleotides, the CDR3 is TGTGCCAGCAGCCCCGGGAGGGCCAATTGGCCCCAGCATTTT. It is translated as CASSPGRANWPQHF.

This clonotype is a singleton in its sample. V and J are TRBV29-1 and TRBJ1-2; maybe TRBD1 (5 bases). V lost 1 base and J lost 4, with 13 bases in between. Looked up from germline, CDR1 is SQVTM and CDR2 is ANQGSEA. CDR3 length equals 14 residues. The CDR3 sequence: CSVEGDSPFYGYTF. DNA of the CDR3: TGCAGCGTTGAAGGAGACAGTCCTTTCTATGGCTACACCTTC.

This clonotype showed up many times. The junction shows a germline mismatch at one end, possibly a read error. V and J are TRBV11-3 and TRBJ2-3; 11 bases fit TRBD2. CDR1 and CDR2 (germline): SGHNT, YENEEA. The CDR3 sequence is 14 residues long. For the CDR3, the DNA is TGTGCCAGCAGTTTAGCGGGAGGGCTTGATACGCAGTATTTT. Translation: CASSLAGGLDTQYF. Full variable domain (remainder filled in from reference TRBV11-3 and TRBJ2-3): EAGVVQSPRYKIIEKKQPVAFWCNPISGHNTLYWYLQNLGQGPELLIRYENEEAVDDSQLPKDRFSAERLKGVDSTLKIQPAELGDSAVYLCASSLAGGLDTQYFGPGTRLTVL.

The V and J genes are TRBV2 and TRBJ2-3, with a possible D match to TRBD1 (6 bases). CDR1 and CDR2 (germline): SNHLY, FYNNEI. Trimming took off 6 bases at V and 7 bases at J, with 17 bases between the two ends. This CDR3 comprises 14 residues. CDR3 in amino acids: CASSPQGGIYTQYF. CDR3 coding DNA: TGTGCCAGCAGCCCTCAAGGGGGAATATATACGCAGTATTTT.

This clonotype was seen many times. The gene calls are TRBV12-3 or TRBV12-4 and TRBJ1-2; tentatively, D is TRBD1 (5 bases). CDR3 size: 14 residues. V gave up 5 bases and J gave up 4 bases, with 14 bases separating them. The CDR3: CASSISGTTYGYTF. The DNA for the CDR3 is TGTGCCAGCAGTATCTCCGGGACCACCTATGGCTACACCTTC.